This is a list of T cell receptor beta chains from one sample in a study of metastatic and nonmetastatic thyroid tumors. With MiXCR, TCRdb reprocessed the PCR reads. The table has over 10,000 clones, over 10% seen once. Source material: blood. Every receptor here comes from a female donor with papillary thyroid cancer or a benign thyroid nodule (not recorded which). Some clones in this sample may be carry-over from other donors' samples. The CDR3 runs from the conserved cysteine through the conserved F or W. A D gene is named only where the DNA matches it firmly. Clone size, where shown, is once, few, many, or a class for clones that have expanded.

-	TRBV5-1	many	14	TRBJ2-1	TGCGCCAGCAAGGAGGGGGCGGGCCAAAATGAGCAGTTCTTC	CASKEGAGQNEQFF
TRBD2	TRBV27	many	16	TRBJ2-1	TGTGCCAGCAGGACCGTAGCGGGGGGAAAGTACAATGAGCAGTTCTTC	CASRTVAGGKYNEQFF
-	TRBV20-1	-	14	TRBJ2-7	TGCAGTGCTCCCGCTGAGTCCCGGTTCGGCGAGCAGTACTTC	CSAPAESRFGEQYF
-	TRBV6-1	many	15	TRBJ1-5	TGTGCCAGCAGTGAGCTTTGGGATAGCAATCAGCCCCAGCATTTT	CASSELWDSNQPQHF
-	TRBV11-1	many	16	TRBJ1-3	TGTGCCAGCAGCCGCGATGGGGCTGCGTTTGGAAACACCATATATTTT	CASSRDGAAFGNTIYF
-	TRBV5-6	many	15	TRBJ1-1	TGTGCCAGCAGCTCCTGGACCGAGGAAACTTTTGAAGCTTTCTTT	CASSSWTEETFEAFF
TRBD1	TRBV9	medium-sized	15	TRBJ1-2	TGTGCCAGCAGCGCCGACCCCGGGACAGGGGTAGGCTACACCTTC	CASSADPGTGVGYTF
-	TRBV28	-	15	TRBJ2-1	TGTGCCAGCAGCGAAGAGGGGGGGCCTCGGGGTGAGCAGTTCTTC	CASSEEGGPRGEQFF
-	TRBV5-6	many	14	TRBJ1-2	TGTGCCAGCAGCTTGGGACCTGGGGGCTATGGCTACACCTTC	CASSLGPGGYGYTF
TRBD2	TRBV5-1	-	16	TRBJ2-7	TGCGCCAGCAGCTTGGAGACTAGCGGGGTTGGCTGCGAGCAGTACTTT	CASSLETSGVGCEQYF
-	TRBV11-2	many	12	TRBJ2-5	TGTGCCAGCAGCTTAGTGTCGGAGACCCAGTACTTC	CASSLVSETQYF
-	TRBV7-2	many	13	TRBJ1-5	TGTGCCAGCAGCTTAGACTTTCAACAGCCCCAGCATTTT	CASSLDFQQPQHF
-	TRBV30	-	15	TRBJ1-2	TGTGCCTGGAGTGTAGGAGCAGGGGCAGTGTATGGCTACACCTTC	CAWSVGAGAVYGYTF
-	TRBV7-3	many	12	TRBJ2-3	TGTGCCAGCAGCAACGACCCCCATACGCAGTATTTT	CASSNDPHTQYF
-	TRBV11-2	many	14	TRBJ2-3	TGTGCCAGCAGCTTAGTAAGCCGCACAGATACGCAGTATTTT	CASSLVSRTDTQYF
-	TRBV5-1	many	14	TRBJ1-3	TGCGCCAGCAGCTTGGACACCTCTGGAAACACCATATATTTT	CASSLDTSGNTIYF
-	TRBV19	-	15	TRBJ1-1	TGTGCCAGTAGTATATTAGGGCCCGAGAACACTGAAGCTTTCTTT	CASSILGPENTEAFF
-	TRBV18	-	15	TRBJ1-1	TGCGCCAGCTCACCGGTCGGCGACATGAACACTGAAGCTTTCTTT	CASSPVGDMNTEAFF
TRBD2	TRBV5-1	many	16	TRBJ2-5	TGCGCCAGCAGCGCGGAACCTAGCGGGGCAGAAGAGACCCAGTACTTC	CASSAEPSGAEETQYF
-	TRBV6-1	many	14	TRBJ2-1	TGTGCCAGCGGGTGGGGTGGGCTGGGTAATGAGCAGTTCTTC	CASGWGGLGNEQFF
-	TRBV19	few	11	TRBJ1-5	TGTGCCAGTAGCGTTTCTTCGTCCCAGCATTTT	CASSVSSSQHF
-	TRBV10-3	-	14	TRBJ1-5	TGTGCCATCAGTAAGGACAACGGCAATCAGCCCCAGCATTTT	CAISKDNGNQPQHF
-	TRBV18	-	14	TRBJ1-6	TGTGCCAGCTCACCACTAGGTGATAATTCACCCCTCCACTTT	CASSPLGDNSPLHF
TRBD2	TRBV20-1	many	15	TRBJ2-7	TGCAGTGCTAGCTCTACGGCTAGCGGAACCTACGAGCAGTACTTC	CSASSTASGTYEQYF
-	TRBV3-1	many	14	TRBJ1-1	TGTGCCAGCAGCCAAAAACCAGGGGACACTGAAGCTTTCTTT	CASSQKPGDTEAFF
-	TRBV6-2/TRBV6-3	many	12	TRBJ2-5	TGTGCCAGCAGTTCCCTGGGAGAGACCCAGTACTTC	CASSSLGETQYF
TRBD1	TRBV20-1	many	17	TRBJ1-2	TGCAGTGCCAGCCTACGACCCACAGGGGGGGATATCTATGGCTACACCTTC	CSASLRPTGGDIYGYTF
TRBD2	TRBV7-2	many	13	TRBJ2-5	TGTGCCAGCAGGTCAGCGGGAGGAGAGACCCAGTACTTC	CASRSAGGETQYF
-	TRBV14	medium-sized	16	TRBJ1-2	TGTGCCAGCAGCCAAGAATTGGGCAGTACTAACTATGGCTACACCTTC	CASSQELGSTNYGYTF
-	TRBV2	many	16	TRBJ1-6	TGTGCCAGCAGTGAAGTCGATGGGGGGAATAATTCACCCCTCCACTTT	CASSEVDGGNNSPLHF
-	TRBV12-3/TRBV12-4	-	13	TRBJ1-2	TGTGCCTGCAACGCACAGGGCCCTGATGGCTACACCTTC	CACNAQGPDGYTF
-	TRBV3-1	many	10	TRBJ2-5	TGTGCCAGCCGCATAGAGACCCAGTACTTC	CASRIETQYF
-	TRBV15	-	14	TRBJ2-3	TGTGCCACCGAAAGTGGAGGCATCACAGATACGCAGTATTTT	CATESGGITDTQYF
-	TRBV12-3/TRBV12-4	medium-sized	14	TRBJ1-5	TGTGCCAGCAGTTTGATGTCAACGCGGCAGCCCCAGCATTTT	CASSLMSTRQPQHF
-	TRBV27	few	16	TRBJ2-7	TGTGCCAGCAGTGTCTTTTCCGGGACGGCGGCATACGAGCAGTACTTC	CASSVFSGTAAYEQYF
-	TRBV20-1	many	15	TRBJ2-3	TGCAGTGGGGTGCCGGGGGACAAAGTAACAGATACGCAGTATTTT	CSGVPGDKVTDTQYF
-	TRBV7-9	few	11	TRBJ2-7	TGTACCAGCAGTCCTTCCAACGAGCAGTACTTC	CTSSPSNEQYF
TRBD1	TRBV4-1	many	14	TRBJ2-7	TGCGCCAGCAGCCTCCGGGACAGGGATAGCGAGCAGTACTTC	CASSLRDRDSEQYF
-	TRBV3-1	few	15	TRBJ1-2	TGTGCCAGCAGCCGTTTACTACAGGGAGAAGGTGGCTACACCTTC	CASSRLLQGEGGYTF
-	TRBV27	few	18	TRBJ2-6	TGTGCCAGCAGCCCTCTGCAAGGGGTCCGCTCTGGGGCCAACGTCCTGACTTTC	CASSPLQGVRSGANVLTF
TRBD1	TRBV6-2/TRBV6-3	many	17	TRBJ2-2	TGTGCCATCAACCCCTCCCGGGACAGGGGATACACCGGGGAGCTGTTTTTT	CAINPSRDRGYTGELFF
-	TRBV24-1	many	12	TRBJ1-1	TGTGCCACCAGTGATACGGACACTGAAGCTTTCTTT	CATSDTDTEAFF
-	TRBV5-1	many	14	TRBJ2-5	TGCGCCAGCAGCTTGGATACGGGCGCAAAGACCCAGTACTTC	CASSLDTGAKTQYF
-	TRBV20-1	many	15	TRBJ2-7	TGCAGTGCATCAGGGTCGGGGATCGGCCTTGGGGAGCAGTACTTC	CSASGSGIGLGEQYF
-	TRBV11-3	medium-sized	15	TRBJ2-1	TGTGCCAGCAGCCCCTATGGGCAGGGGAACAATGAGCAGTTCTTC	CASSPYGQGNNEQFF
-	TRBV7-8	many	15	TRBJ2-2	TGTGCCAGCAGCTTGATCCAGGGTAACACCGGGGAGCTGTTTTTT	CASSLIQGNTGELFF
-	TRBV12-3/TRBV12-4	medium-sized	14	TRBJ2-3	TGTGCCAGCAGTTCCCGCCCTCACGGGGGTACGCAGTATTTT	CASSSRPHGGTQYF
-	TRBV7-2	many	13	TRBJ1-2	TGTGCCAGCCCCGGGGGGGAGGCTCGTGGCTACACCTTC	CASPGGEARGYTF
-	TRBV5-8	many	15	TRBJ2-2	TGTGCCAGCAGACCGAGAGGGGCAAGTGCCGGGGAGCTGTTTTTT	CASRPRGASAGELFF
TRBD1	TRBV20-1	many	15	TRBJ2-7	TGCAGTGCCGAGGCCCCCGGGACAGCGATCTACGAGCAGTACTTC	CSAEAPGTAIYEQYF
-	TRBV12-3/TRBV12-4	-	16	TRBJ1-5	TGTGCCAGCAGTTTCAAGGGGCCGGTAAGTAACCAGCCCCAGCATTTT	CASSFKGPVSNQPQHF
-	TRBV6-2/TRBV6-3	many	17	TRBJ2-5	TGTGCCAGCAGGAACGCCGTTGGGTTTACAGGGTCAGAGACCCAGTACTTC	CASRNAVGFTGSETQYF
-	TRBV30	-	14	TRBJ2-7	TGTGCCTGGATCCCCGCTGGGGTAGGCCGTGAGCAGTACTTC	CAWIPAGVGREQYF
TRBD2	TRBV18	many	15	TRBJ2-1	TGTGCCAGCTCACCCATAGCGGGGGGGCTCAATGAGCAGTTCTTC	CASSPIAGGLNEQFF
-	TRBV7-9	many	13	TRBJ2-5	TGTGCCAGCAGCCCGGCCCGGGGGGAGACCCAGTACTTC	CASSPARGETQYF
-	TRBV5-1	many	14	TRBJ2-1	TGCGCCAGCAGAAGAGGGGGGCCTCCCGATGAGCAGTTCTTC	CASRRGGPPDEQFF
TRBD2	TRBV6-1	many	18	TRBJ2-5	TGTGCCAGCAGTCCTCGTGGGGGGACTAGCGGGGGGGGAGAGACCCAGTACTTC	CASSPRGGTSGGGETQYF
TRBD2	TRBV3-1	many	15	TRBJ2-7	TGTGCCAGCAGCCAAGTTAGCGGGAGCTCCTACGAGCAGTACTTC	CASSQVSGSSYEQYF
-	TRBV11-2	many	13	TRBJ1-6	TGTGCCAGCAGCTTAGTTGGGGATTCACCCCTCCACTTT	CASSLVGDSPLHF
-	TRBV28	medium-sized	15	TRBJ1-2	TGTGCCAGCAGTTTTATTGGGAGGGGCGACTATGGCTACACCTTC	CASSFIGRGDYGYTF